This T cell receptor (beta chain) was observed in a study of T cells in Graves' hyperthyroidism and ophthalmopathy. Study-wide points: Blood also showed most of the thyroid clonotypes that were expanded above 0.001. Separating ophthalmopathy from stable hyperthyroidism was achieved by a 13 V-J model.

Active moderate-to-severe ophthalmopathy, Clinical Activity Score at least 3, NOSPECS at least 4, under 3 months' duration. PBMCs were obtained from about 9 ml fresh peripheral blood. A remark on this clonotype: Its target is unknown.

It was RNA transcripts that yielded the amplified TCR beta CDR3 regions. Initially, a first-round RT-PCR of the TCR CDR3 employed the HTBI primer set. TCRdb re-called the multiplex PCR reads with MiXCR, one entry per CDR3 protein. This table holds approximately 380,000 distinct CDR3 sequences, around 15% found once. This sequence originates from a man between 50 and 59 years old with Graves' ophthalmopathy. Sequencing used blood.

The CDR3 nucleotides are TGTGCCAGCAGCGTAGTAGCGGGAGTACCGAATGAGCAGTTCTTC. Its protein is CASSVVAGVPNEQFF. V usage is TRBV9 and J usage is TRBJ2-1; TRBD2 matches at 9 bases. This CDR3 comprises 15 residues. V trimming: 0 bases; J trimming: 7 bases; junction bases outside the gene matches: 5. CDR1 is SGDLS and CDR2 is YYNGEE in the germline V gene. The entire variable domain, with the rest obtained from reference TRBV9 and TRBJ2-1, is as follows: DSGVTQTPKHLITATGQRVTLRCSPRSGDLSVYWYQQSLDQGLQFLIQYYNGEERAKGNILERFSAQQFPDLHSELNLSSLELGDSALYFCASSVVAGVPNEQFFGPGTRLTVL.